The 11 T cell receptor beta chains below were found in one sample sequenced in a study of vaccination effects on CD4 cells after COVID-19. Method: immunoSEQ multiplex PCR; TCRdb's copy keeps in-frame clones and lacks some. The data contain about 22,000 clones, roughly four fifths of them singletons. ViraFEST used viral peptide pools to expand antigen-specific CD4+ T cells before sequencing. At the end of 10 days of culture, CD4+ T cells were isolated. Testing of the vaccine recipients showed negative nucleocapsid antibodies and no prior SARS-CoV-2 infection. For these receptors, no antigen is known. Sequencing used CD4+ T cells from PBMCs cultured with HCoV-NL63 spike peptides, obtained before COVID-19 vaccination. These receptor sequences come from a human donor who received a COVID-19 vaccine.

The chain joins TRBV7-2 to TRBJ2-1; unclear D gene. Germline CDR1 and CDR2: SGHTA and FQGNSA. The CDR3 spans 12 residues. V lost 5 bases and J 7 bases, leaving 9 bases between the germline ends. CDR3 sequence: CASSPYLNEQFF. The CDR3 region has the DNA TGTGCCAGCAGCCCTTACCTTAATGAGCAGTTCTTC.

The rearrangement uses TRBV20-1 and TRBJ2-2; D ambiguous. Germline lookup yields CDR1 DFQATT and CDR2 SNEGSKA (reference sequence). There are 11 residues in the CDR3. V lost 5 bases, J lost 6 bases, and 7 bases lay in between. In DNA form, the CDR3 reads TGCAGTGCTCATCGGCCCGGGGAGCTGTTTTTT. Translation gives CSAHRPGELFF.

The chain couples TRBV7-8 to TRBJ2-3; 10 nucleotides agree with TRBD1. Germline CDR1 is SGHVS and CDR2 is FQNEAQ. J lost 3 bases, V lost 5 bases, and 8 bases had no gene match. The length of the CDR3 is 16 residues. The CDR3 region is CASSLRDRGGTDTQYF. The CDR3 DNA reads TGTGCCAGCAGCCTCCGGGACAGGGGTGGGACAGATACGCAGTATTTT. Full variable domain (remainder filled in from reference TRBV7-8 and TRBJ2-3): GAGVSQSPRYKVAKRGQDVALRCDPISGHVSLFWYQQALGQGPEFLTYFQNEAQLDKSGLPSDRFFAERPEGSVSTLKIQRTQQEDSAVYLCASSLRDRGGTDTQYFGPGTRLTVL.

This sequence joins TRBV4-1 and TRBJ2-3; D is uncertain. In germline, CDR1 is MGHRA, CDR2 YSYEKL. This CDR3 contains 13 residues. Trimming shortened V by 0 bases and J by 10 bases, and 11 bases separated the two germline ends. CDR3 bases: TGCGCCAGCAGCCAAGATCAAGGCATGGCGCAGTATTTT. Amino acids: CASSQDQGMAQYF.

A single count supports this clone. V usage is TRBV27 and J usage is TRBJ2-2; D remains ambiguous. The germline V gene has CDR1 MNHEY and CDR2 SMNVEV (reference sequence). The CDR3 loop spans 12 amino acids. V shed 6 bases and J shed 3 bases, with 5 bases lying between them. The CDR3 sequence is CASRPYTGELFF. The CDR3 region has the DNA TGTGCCAGCAGACCCTACACCGGGGAGCTGTTTTTT.

This clone was found once. This chain uses TRBV7-2 with TRBJ1-3, with a tentative D call TRBD1 (5 bases). Per germline, CDR1 SGHTA and CDR2 FQGNSA. Trimming cost V 7 bases and J 2 bases, with 15 bases left between them. The CDR3 has 15 residues. Here the CDR3 reads CASTLRQSPGNTIYF. The CDR3 bases are TGTGCCAGCACCCTTCGACAGTCCCCTGGAAACACCATATATTTT.

This chain connects TRBV3-1 (or the pseudogene TRBV3-2) to TRBJ2-1; 10 nucleotides agree with TRBD2. This CDR3 has 15 residues. Germline V gives CDR1 LGHDT, CDR2 YNNKEL (reference sequence). V gave up 4 bases and J gave up 14 bases; unmatched junction bases: 14. Written as DNA, the CDR3 is TGTGCCAGCAGCCCCGAATTTGAGCGGGAGGGTTTGAAGTTCTTC. Translating gives CASSPEFEREGLKFF.

V usage is TRBV5-4 and J usage is TRBJ2-2; D is undetermined. The V end lost 1 base, the J end lost 3 bases, and 10 bases lay between the germline ends. CDR3 length: 15 residues. Germline CDR1 SGHNT, CDR2 YYREEE (reference sequence). As DNA, the CDR3 is TGTGCCAGCAGCTTGATGGGCCGGGACACCGGGGAGCTGTTTTTT. It codes for CASSLMGRDTGELFF.

This clone was observed a few times. The chain is built from TRBV5-1 and TRBJ2-5; TRBD1 matches at 7 bases. Per germline, CDR1 SGHRS and CDR2 YFSETQ. This CDR3 region has 14 residues. J lost 4 bases, V lost 2 bases, and 5 bases had no gene match. The CDR3 region has the DNA TGCGCCAGCAGCTTTACAGGGGCAGGAGAGACCCAGTACTTC. Translation: CASSFTGAGETQYF.

This chain connects TRBV12-3 or TRBV12-4 to TRBJ2-7, with a possible D match to TRBD2 (6 bases). V was pared by 6 bases and J by 4 bases, with 10 bases between. The CDR3 extends over 12 amino acids. CDR3 protein: CASRTGGYEQYF. Here the CDR3 DNA reads TGTGCCAGCAGGACTGGAGGGTACGAGCAGTACTTC.

The chain links TRBV9 to TRBJ1-1; TRBD1 is a possible D gene (5 bases). The CDR3 runs 13 residues. CDR1 and CDR2 from the germline V gene are SGDLS and YYNGEE. V was trimmed by 0 bases and J by 6 bases, leaving 9 bases between them. The CDR3 spells CASSVGQTSEAFF. In nucleotides, the CDR3 is TGTGCCAGCAGCGTAGGACAGACCTCTGAAGCTTTCTTT.